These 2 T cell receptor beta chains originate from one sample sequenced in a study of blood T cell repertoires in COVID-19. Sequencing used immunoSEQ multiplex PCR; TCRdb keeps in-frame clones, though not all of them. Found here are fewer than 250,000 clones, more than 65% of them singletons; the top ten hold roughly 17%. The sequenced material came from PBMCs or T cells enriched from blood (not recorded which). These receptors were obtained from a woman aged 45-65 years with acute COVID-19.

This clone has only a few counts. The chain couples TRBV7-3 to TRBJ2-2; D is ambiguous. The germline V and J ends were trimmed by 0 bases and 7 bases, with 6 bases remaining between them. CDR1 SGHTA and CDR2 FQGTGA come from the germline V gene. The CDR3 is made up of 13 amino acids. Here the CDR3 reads CASSLTLDGELFF. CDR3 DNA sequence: TGTGCCAGCAGCTTAACGTTAGACGGGGAGCTGTTTTTT.

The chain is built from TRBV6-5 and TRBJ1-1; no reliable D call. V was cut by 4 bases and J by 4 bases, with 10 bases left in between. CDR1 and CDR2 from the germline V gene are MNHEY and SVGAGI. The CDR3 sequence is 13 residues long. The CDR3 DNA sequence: TGTGCCAGCAGTTTTGCGGGTTCCACTGAAGCTTTCTTT. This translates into CASSFAGSTEAFF.